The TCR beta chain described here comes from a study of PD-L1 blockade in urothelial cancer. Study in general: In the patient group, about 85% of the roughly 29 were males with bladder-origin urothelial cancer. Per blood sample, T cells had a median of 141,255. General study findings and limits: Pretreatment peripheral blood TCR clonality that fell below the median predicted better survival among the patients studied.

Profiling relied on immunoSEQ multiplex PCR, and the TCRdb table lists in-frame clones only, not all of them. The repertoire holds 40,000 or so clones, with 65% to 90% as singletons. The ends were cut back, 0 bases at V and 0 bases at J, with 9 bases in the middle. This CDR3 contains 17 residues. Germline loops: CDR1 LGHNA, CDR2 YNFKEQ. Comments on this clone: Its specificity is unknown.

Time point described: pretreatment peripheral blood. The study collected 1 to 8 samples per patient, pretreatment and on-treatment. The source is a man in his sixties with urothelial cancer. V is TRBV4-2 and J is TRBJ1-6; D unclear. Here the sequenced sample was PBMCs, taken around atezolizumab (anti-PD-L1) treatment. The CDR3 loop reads CASSQDWGDSYNSPLHF. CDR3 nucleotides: TGTGCCAGCAGCCAAGATTGGGGAGACTCCTATAATTCACCCCTCCACTTT.